This T cell receptor (beta chain) was sequenced during a study of shared clonotypes between healthy human individuals. Clones were sequenced by immunoSEQ multiplex PCR, and TCRdb holds only the in-frame ones, with some missing. In the table there are over 800,000 clones, about 92% of which are singletons. Worth noting for this clone: What it binds is not known.

Study-wide findings and caveats: Generally, estimated richness proved larger in naive subsets than it did in memory subsets.

The CDR3 runs 12 residues. Germline V lookup: CDR1 SGDLS, CDR2 YYNGEE. The germline V and J ends were trimmed by 3 bases and 4 bases, with 8 bases remaining between them. Terminally differentiated effector memory CD45RA+ cells were left out of the naive CD8 fraction, which was CD45RO-negative and positively selected for CCR7. The sequenced material came from naive CD8+ T cells sorted from blood. The receptor was isolated from a man aged 25 to 40 in good health. The V call is TRBV9, the J call TRBJ2-7, with D hard to call. Here the CDR3 reads CASSGGSYEQYF. The DNA of the CDR3 is TGTGCCAGCAGCGGTGGGTCATACGAGCAGTACTTC.